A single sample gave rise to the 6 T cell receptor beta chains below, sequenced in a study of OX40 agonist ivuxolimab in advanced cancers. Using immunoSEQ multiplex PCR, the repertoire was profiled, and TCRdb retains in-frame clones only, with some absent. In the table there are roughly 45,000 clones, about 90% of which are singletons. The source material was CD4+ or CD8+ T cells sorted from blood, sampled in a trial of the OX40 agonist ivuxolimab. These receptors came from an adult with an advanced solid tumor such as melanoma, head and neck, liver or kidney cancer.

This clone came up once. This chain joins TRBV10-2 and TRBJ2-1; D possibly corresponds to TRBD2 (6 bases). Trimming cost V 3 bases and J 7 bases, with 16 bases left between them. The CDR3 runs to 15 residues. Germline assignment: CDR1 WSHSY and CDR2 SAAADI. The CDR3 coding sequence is TGCGCCAGCAGTGATCGAACTAGCCTGTCGAATGAGCAGTTCTTC. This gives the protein CASSDRTSLSNEQFF.

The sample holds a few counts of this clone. The CDR3 sequence: CASSAGRAGEQYF. In DNA, the CDR3 is TGTGCCAGCAGCGCCGGGAGGGCAGGCGAGCAGTACTTC. V gene TRBV11-2 combines with J gene TRBJ2-7; TRBD2 agrees at 8 bases. The CDR3 is 13 residues long. Germline-derived CDR1 and CDR2 are SGHAT and FQNNGV. The trim removed 5 bases at V and 6 bases at J, leaving 6 bases unmatched. The full variable domain, with the rest looked up from reference TRBV11-2 and TRBJ2-7, is EAGVAQSPRYKIIEKRQSVAFWCNPISGHATLYWYQQILGQGPKLLIQFQNNGVVDDSQLPKDRFSAERLKGVDSTLKIQPAKLEDSAVYLCASSAGRAGEQYFGPGTRLTVT.

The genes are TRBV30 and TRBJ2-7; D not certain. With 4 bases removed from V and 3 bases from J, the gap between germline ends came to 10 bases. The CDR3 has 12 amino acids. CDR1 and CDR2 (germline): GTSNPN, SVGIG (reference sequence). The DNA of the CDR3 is TGTGCCTGGACTCGATCGAGCTACGAGCAGTACTTC. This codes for CAWTRSSYEQYF.

CDR3 sequence (DNA): TGCGCCAGCAGCCAACGCTTTTTGGGGGGGAACACCGGGGAGCTGTTTTTT. It is translated as CASSQRFLGGNTGELFF. The chain joins TRBV4-3 to TRBJ2-2; D possibly corresponds to TRBD2 (6 bases). The CDR3 loop spans 17 amino acids. The germline gives CDR1 LGHNA, CDR2 YSLEER. Trimming left V 2 bases short and J 1 base short, with 14 bases between.

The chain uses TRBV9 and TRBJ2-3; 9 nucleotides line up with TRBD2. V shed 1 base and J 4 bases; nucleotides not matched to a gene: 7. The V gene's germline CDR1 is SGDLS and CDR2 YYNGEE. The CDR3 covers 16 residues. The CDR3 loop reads CASSVRGGGAPDTQYF. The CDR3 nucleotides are TGTGCCAGCAGCGTACGGGGCGGGGGGGCCCCAGATACGCAGTATTTT.

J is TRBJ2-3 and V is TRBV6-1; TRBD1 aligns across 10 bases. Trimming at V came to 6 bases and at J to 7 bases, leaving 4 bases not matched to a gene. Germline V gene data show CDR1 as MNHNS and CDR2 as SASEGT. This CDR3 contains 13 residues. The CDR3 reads CASRAGQGNTQYF. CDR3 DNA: TGTGCCAGCAGGGCGGGACAGGGGAATACGCAGTATTTT.